These T cell receptor beta chains were read from a single sample in a study of shared clonotypes between healthy human individuals. This table comes from immunoSEQ multiplex PCR, and its TCRdb copy is limited to in-frame clones, with some not included. Of some 2,100,000 clones listed, approximately 95% are singletons. Sequenced material: naive CD4+ T cells sorted from blood. The receptors come from a man between 18 and 35 years old in good health. CDR3s include the opening cysteine and the closing phenylalanine or tryptophan. D genes are given only for firm matches.

CDR3 protein,CDR3 DNA,V gene,D gene,J gene
CSVRDSGANVLTF,TGCAGCGTTCGGGACTCTGGGGCCAACGTCCTGACTTTC,TRBV29-1,NA,TRBJ2-6
CASRDFLLNYEQYF,TGTGCCAGCAGGGACTTCCTCCTGAACTACGAGCAGTACTTC,TRBV2,NA,TRBJ2-7
CSSAGTDTQYF,TGCAGCTCCGCAGGGACAGATACGCAGTATTTT,TRBV29-1,NA,TRBJ2-3
CASSEQGLNSPLHF,TGTGCCAGCTCGGAACAGGGGCTAAATTCACCCCTCCACTTT,TRBV5-4,TRBD1,TRBJ1-6
CASSVRDTDSPLHF,TGTGCCAGCAGCGTCCGGGACACAGACTCACCCCTCCACTTT,TRBV5-4,NA,TRBJ1-6
CASSKVGRATEAFF,TGTGCCAGCAGCAAAGTGGGCAGGGCCACTGAAGCTTTCTTT,TRBV21-1,NA,TRBJ1-1
CASSLGTSAETQYF,TGCGCCAGCAGCTTGGGGACCAGCGCTGAGACCCAGTACTTC,TRBV5-1,NA,TRBJ2-5
CASSPLTSTDTQYF,TGTGCCAGCAGCCCGTTAACTAGCACAGATACGCAGTATTTT,TRBV6-1,NA,TRBJ2-3
CAWSPGDRVYGNTIYF,TGTGCCTGGAGTCCTGGGGACAGGGTTTATGGAAACACCATATATTTT,TRBV30,TRBD1,TRBJ1-3
CAIRLAPQETQYF,TGTGCCATCAGACTAGCGCCTCAAGAGACCCAGTACTTC,TRBV10-3,TRBD2,TRBJ2-5
CAISESPTDSYNEQFF,TGTGCCATCAGTGAGTCTCCGACAGACTCCTACAATGAGCAGTTCTTC,TRBV10-3,NA,TRBJ2-1
CASRLAGVETQYF,TGTGCCAGCAGACTAGCGGGAGTAGAGACCCAGTACTTC,TRBV11-1,TRBD2,TRBJ2-5
CASSPNTDNYGYTF,TGCGCCAGCAGCCCAAACACAGATAACTATGGCTACACCTTC,TRBV5-1,NA,TRBJ1-2
CASSSLAAGSYEQYF,TGTGCCAGCAGCTCTCTAGCGGCAGGCTCCTACGAGCAGTACTTC,TRBV11-2,TRBD2,TRBJ2-7
CASSYEAAGGPYEQYF,TGTGCCAGCAGTTACGAGGCAGCGGGAGGGCCTTACGAGCAGTACTTC,TRBV6-5,TRBD2,TRBJ2-7
CASSLATGVAETQYF,TGTGCCAGCAGCTTAGCCACAGGGGTTGCGGAGACCCAGTACTTC,TRBV7-8,TRBD1,TRBJ2-5
CASSLGAVLMNTEAFF,TGTGCCAGCAGCTTAGGGGCAGTTTTGATGAACACTGAAGCTTTCTTT,TRBV13,NA,TRBJ1-1
CASSLGRAGGQEQYF,TGCGCCAGCAGCTTGGGCAGAGCGGGAGGGCAAGAGCAGTACTTC,TRBV5-1,TRBD2,TRBJ2-7